Listed below are T cell receptor beta chains from one sample, sequenced in a study of shared clonotypes between healthy human individuals. The method was immunoSEQ multiplex PCR; TCRdb's version includes in-frame clones alone and lacks a portion of them. This sample carries around 600,000 clones, 97% of them seen once, and the ten largest clones take less than 0.065%. Sequenced material: naive CD4+ T cells sorted from blood. These receptors all stem from a woman under 40 in good health. Both conserved end residues are part of each CDR3. The order of the fields is CDR3 protein, CDR3 DNA, clone size, J gene, D gene, V gene. A D gene is named only where the DNA matches it firmly. Expanded clones are given a class, and other clones once, few, many or no size at all.

CDR3 protein: CSVQKVTGYNEQFF
CDR3 DNA: TGCAGCGTCCAGAAAGTGACTGGATACAATGAGCAGTTCTTC
clone size: .
J gene: TRBJ2-1
D gene: .
V gene: TRBV29-1

CDR3 protein: CASSPRTGDGELFF
CDR3 DNA: TGTGCCAGCTCACCAAGGACAGGGGACGGGGAGCTGTTTTTT
clone size: .
J gene: TRBJ2-2
D gene: TRBD1
V gene: TRBV18

CDR3 protein: CASSQEGGWALNTIYF
CDR3 DNA: TGTGCCAGCAGCCAAGAGGGGGGTTGGGCTTTAAACACCATATATTTT
clone size: .
J gene: TRBJ1-3
D gene: .
V gene: TRBV4-2

CDR3 protein: CASSGQGGYTF
CDR3 DNA: TGTGCCAGCAGCGGACAGGGAGGCTACACCTTC
clone size: .
J gene: TRBJ1-2
D gene: TRBD1
V gene: TRBV11-2

CDR3 protein: CASSRATGGRINEQFF
CDR3 DNA: TGTGCCAGCAGCAGGGCGACGGGAGGGCGGATCAATGAGCAGTTCTTC
clone size: .
J gene: TRBJ2-1
D gene: TRBD2
V gene: TRBV11-3

CDR3 protein: CASSRTGDEQYF
CDR3 DNA: TGTGCCAGCTCGCGGACAGGGGACGAGCAGTACTTC
clone size: .
J gene: TRBJ2-7
D gene: TRBD1
V gene: TRBV18

CDR3 protein: CASSFLAKGSNEQYF
CDR3 DNA: TGTGCCAGCAGCTTTCTAGCTAAAGGGAGCAACGAGCAGTACTTC
clone size: .
J gene: TRBJ2-7
D gene: .
V gene: TRBV5-8

CDR3 protein: CASSRMPGTSVGYEQYF
CDR3 DNA: TGCGCCAGCAGCAGGATGCCTGGGACTAGCGTTGGCTACGAGCAGTACTTC
clone size: .
J gene: TRBJ2-7
D gene: TRBD2
V gene: TRBV5-1

CDR3 protein: CASSHSGTSGREPYNEQFF
CDR3 DNA: TGCGCCAGCAGCCACTCCGGGACTAGCGGGAGGGAGCCCTACAATGAGCAGTTCTTC
clone size: .
J gene: TRBJ2-1
D gene: TRBD2
V gene: TRBV5-1

CDR3 protein: CASSLGWGNYEQYF
CDR3 DNA: TGTGCCAGCAGCTTAGGGTGGGGGAATTACGAGCAGTACTTC
clone size: .
J gene: TRBJ2-7
D gene: .
V gene: TRBV7-2

CDR3 protein: CASSLRTGIGNTIYF
CDR3 DNA: TGTGCCAGCAGTCTACGGACAGGGATTGGAAACACCATATATTTT
clone size: once
J gene: TRBJ1-3
D gene: TRBD1
V gene: TRBV2

CDR3 protein: CATSGMGLAGAGTGELFF
CDR3 DNA: TGTGCCACCAGCGGAATGGGACTAGCGGGAGCAGGCACCGGGGAGCTGTTTTTT
clone size: once
J gene: TRBJ2-2
D gene: TRBD2
V gene: TRBV15

CDR3 protein: CASSLFGGSYNEQFF
CDR3 DNA: TGTGCCAGCAGTTTATTTGGGGGCTCCTACAATGAGCAGTTCTTC
clone size: .
J gene: TRBJ2-1
D gene: .
V gene: TRBV28

CDR3 protein: CATSRDPDRETQYF
CDR3 DNA: TGTGCCACCAGCAGAGACCCCGACAGGGAGACCCAGTACTTC
clone size: .
J gene: TRBJ2-5
D gene: .
V gene: TRBV15

CDR3 protein: CASSITPEQYF
CDR3 DNA: TGTGCCAGCAGTATTACCCCAGAGCAGTACTTC
clone size: .
J gene: TRBJ2-5
D gene: .
V gene: TRBV28

CDR3 protein: CASSPGDRVNNQPQHF
CDR3 DNA: TGCGCCAGCAGCCCCGGGGACAGGGTAAACAATCAGCCCCAGCATTTT
clone size: .
J gene: TRBJ1-5
D gene: TRBD1
V gene: TRBV5-1

CDR3 protein: CASSYWRNTEAFF
CDR3 DNA: TGTGCCAGCAGTTACTGGAGGAACACTGAAGCTTTCTTT
clone size: .
J gene: TRBJ1-1
D gene: .
V gene: TRBV6-5

CDR3 protein: CSASTEGQYF
CDR3 DNA: TGCAGCGCATCGACGGAAGGGCAGTACTTC
clone size: .
J gene: TRBJ2-7
D gene: .
V gene: TRBV29-1

CDR3 protein: CAWSVHLAGGGEQYF
CDR3 DNA: TGTGCCTGGAGTGTACATCTTGCGGGCGGGGGGGAGCAGTACTTC
clone size: .
J gene: TRBJ2-7
D gene: TRBD2
V gene: TRBV30

CDR3 protein: CASSLGTGVREQYF
CDR3 DNA: TGCGCCAGCAGCTTGGGAACAGGGGTAAGGGAGCAGTACTTC
clone size: .
J gene: TRBJ2-5
D gene: TRBD1
V gene: TRBV5-1

CDR3 protein: CATSRGSGGGYEQYF
CDR3 DNA: TGTGCCACCAGCAGGGGATCAGGGGGAGGTTACGAGCAGTACTTC
clone size: .
J gene: TRBJ2-7
D gene: .
V gene: TRBV15

CDR3 protein: CASSLSGGDTEAFF
CDR3 DNA: TGTGCCAGCAGTTTATCAGGGGGGGACACTGAAGCTTTCTTT
clone size: .
J gene: TRBJ1-1
D gene: .
V gene: TRBV27

CDR3 protein: CASSSRTSGSKYEQYF
CDR3 DNA: TGTGCCAGTAGTTCTCGGACTAGCGGGAGCAAGTACGAGCAGTACTTC
clone size: .
J gene: TRBJ2-7
D gene: TRBD2
V gene: TRBV19

CDR3 protein: CASSLASKRAFF
CDR3 DNA: TGTGCCAGCAGTTTAGCGTCAAAGCGGGCTTTCTTT
clone size: .
J gene: TRBJ1-1
D gene: .
V gene: TRBV28

CDR3 protein: CASSAWLASGTLSSYEQYF
CDR3 DNA: TGTGCCAGCAGTGCCTGGTTGGCTAGCGGGACCCTGAGCTCCTACGAGCAGTACTTC
clone size: once
J gene: TRBJ2-7
D gene: TRBD2
V gene: TRBV6-1

CDR3 protein: CASSSDRARVSTDTQYF
CDR3 DNA: TGTGCCAGCAGTTCAGACAGGGCCCGAGTTAGCACAGATACGCAGTATTTT
clone size: .
J gene: TRBJ2-3
D gene: TRBD1
V gene: TRBV27

CDR3 protein: CASSQDRSTVSYNEQFF
CDR3 DNA: TGTGCCAGCAGCCAAGATAGGTCTACGGTCTCCTACAATGAGCAGTTCTTC
clone size: .
J gene: TRBJ2-1
D gene: .
V gene: TRBV14

CDR3 protein: CASTPGTGQTEAFF
CDR3 DNA: TGTGCCAGCACCCCCGGGACAGGTCAGACTGAAGCTTTCTTT
clone size: once
J gene: TRBJ1-1
D gene: TRBD1
V gene: TRBV28

CDR3 protein: CARSRRAGNQPQHF
CDR3 DNA: TGTGCCAGAAGTCGCAGAGCGGGCAATCAGCCCCAGCATTTT
clone size: .
J gene: TRBJ1-5
D gene: .
V gene: TRBV5-3

CDR3 protein: CASSETASRADTQYF
CDR3 DNA: TGTGCCAGCAGTGAGACAGCGAGCCGTGCAGATACGCAGTATTTT
clone size: once
J gene: TRBJ2-3
D gene: .
V gene: TRBV6-4

CDR3 protein: CASSQGDRGSYEQYF
CDR3 DNA: TGTGCCAGCAGCCAGGGGGACAGGGGCTCCTACGAGCAGTACTTC
clone size: .
J gene: TRBJ2-7
D gene: TRBD1
V gene: TRBV13

CDR3 protein: CASSGRGEAFF
CDR3 DNA: TGTGCCAGCAGCGGCAGAGGTGAAGCTTTCTTT
clone size: .
J gene: TRBJ1-1
D gene: .
V gene: TRBV9

CDR3 protein: CASSLNFAGNEQFF
CDR3 DNA: TGTGCCAGCAGCTTAAATTTCGCGGGTAATGAGCAGTTCTTC
clone size: .
J gene: TRBJ2-1
D gene: .
V gene: TRBV7-9

CDR3 protein: CASSEARWGYTF
CDR3 DNA: TGTGCCAGCAGTGAGGCCCGCTGGGGCTACACCTTC
clone size: .
J gene: TRBJ1-2
D gene: .
V gene: TRBV25-1

CDR3 protein: CASRPILGTAQETQYF
CDR3 DNA: TGTGCCAGCAGACCGATCTTAGGGACAGCTCAAGAGACCCAGTACTTC
clone size: .
J gene: TRBJ2-5
D gene: TRBD1
V gene: TRBV2

CDR3 protein: CSVEGERVYEQYF
CDR3 DNA: TGCAGCGTTGAAGGGGAGAGGGTCTACGAGCAGTACTTC
clone size: .
J gene: TRBJ2-7
D gene: .
V gene: TRBV29-1

CDR3 protein: CASSLGQGPHEQFF
CDR3 DNA: TGTGCCAGCAGCTTGGGGCAGGGGCCCCATGAGCAGTTCTTC
clone size: once
J gene: TRBJ2-1
D gene: .
V gene: TRBV7-6

CDR3 protein: CASSVGGTSGRAYEQYF
CDR3 DNA: TGTGCCAGCAGCGTTGGAGGGACTAGCGGGAGGGCCTACGAGCAGTACTTC
clone size: .
J gene: TRBJ2-7
D gene: TRBD2
V gene: TRBV5-4